Each of the 19 T cell receptor beta chains below was sequenced from the same sample in a study of radiation and T cells in renal cell carcinoma (dated by TCRdb to 2018 to 2021). Per the publication, the time point label means: blood 2 weeks post-SBRT. Taken with the paper, the label for treatment or condition translates to: 15 Gy SBRT to primary tumor, nephrectomy 4 weeks later. Library construction relied on the immunoSEQ multiplex PCR assay. The source is immuneACCESS, and TCRdb retained only in-frame sequences with V and J called. Part of the clones is not carried over; for the studies checked, unresolved V genes explain less than half of this, and the remainder is unexplained. This sample comprises 100,000 to 150,000 clones, about 81% of them detected only once. The top ten clonotypes cover about 1.9% of the sample. Material: blood, obtained from a patient whose treatment included radiotherapy and nephrectomy. The receptors shown here come from a woman aged 55-69 years with renal cell carcinoma.

The genes are TRBV6-1 and TRBJ1-3; D unresolved. This CDR3 contains 15 residues. With 1 base removed from V and 0 bases from J, the gap between germline ends came to 7 bases. Germline CDR1 reads MNHNS; CDR2 reads SASEGT. CDR3 DNA: TGTGCCAGCAGTGAAGTGGGGTACTCTGGAAACACCATATATTTT. Its protein product is CASSEVGYSGNTIYF.

V gene TRBV5-1 combines with J gene TRBJ1-6; a weak D match, TRBD1 (5 bases). This CDR3 is built from 14 residues. V lost 0 bases, J lost 10 bases, and 11 bases lay in between. CDR1 and CDR2 from the germline V gene are SGHRS and YFSETQ. CDR3 protein: CASSLEQRDSPLHF. The CDR3 DNA reads as TGCGCCAGCAGCTTGGAACAGAGGGACTCACCCCTCCACTTT.

The sample holds a few counts of this clone. The rearrangement joins TRBV5-1 to TRBJ1-2; TRBD1 matches 9 bases. The CDR3 covers 15 residues. Losses at the gene ends were 3 bases for V and 1 base for J; bases not matched to a gene: 4. Germline loops: CDR1 SGHRS, CDR2 YFSETQ. CDR3 nucleotide sequence: TGCGCCAGCAGCTCCACAGGGGGCGGTAACTATGGCTACACCTTC. This sequence encodes CASSSTGGGNYGYTF. Together with reference TRBV5-1 and TRBJ1-2, the CDR3 gives the full variable domain: KAGVTQTPRYLIKTRGQQVTLSCSPISGHRSVSWYQQTPGQGLQFLFEYFSETQRNKGNFPGRFSGRQFSNSRSEMNVSTLELGDSALYLCASSSTGGGNYGYTFGSGTRLTVV.

V usage is TRBV7-3 and J usage is TRBJ1-1; D uncertain. V was shortened by 6 bases and J by 1 base, with 9 bases between the two germline ends. Germline CDR1 is SGHTA and CDR2 is FQGTGA. The CDR3 totals 13 residues. The chain's CDR3 is CASRSSQNTEAFF. The DNA for the CDR3 is TGTGCCAGCAGAAGTTCACAGAACACTGAAGCTTTCTTT. Looking up the rest from reference TRBV7-3 and TRBJ1-1 gives the full variable domain: GAGVSQTPSNKVTEKGKYVELRCDPISGHTALYWYRQSLGQGPEFLIYFQGTGAADDSGLPNDRFFAVRPEGSVSTLKIQRTERGDSAVYLCASRSSQNTEAFFGQGTRLTVV.

CDR3 DNA sequence: TGTGCCAGCAGCCAACCCGCCAGTAGGGGTTATAATTCACCCCTCCACTTT. Encoded protein: CASSQPASRGYNSPLHF. This chain uses TRBV14 with TRBJ1-6; maybe TRBD1 (5 bases). V shed 2 bases and J shed 4 bases, with 15 bases lying between them. CDR1 and CDR2 (germline): SGHDN, FVKESK. This CDR3 has 17 residues.

Only a few counts were recorded for this clone. The V and J genes are TRBV27 and TRBJ1-1; TRBD1 matches 7 bases. Germline lookup yields CDR1 MNHEY and CDR2 SMNVEV (reference sequence). The V gene end was trimmed by 7 bases and the J gene end by 1 base; junction bases not matched to a gene: 6. The CDR3 runs to 14 residues. DNA of the CDR3: TGTGCCAGCAACCGACAGGGCCCGAACACTGAAGCTTTCTTT. This encodes CASNRQGPNTEAFF.

The DNA of the CDR3 is TGTGCCAGCAGCAGGCAGTCAGGACAGACCTACTACGAGCAGTACTTC. This codes for CASSRQSGQTYYEQYF. V gene TRBV21-1 combines with J gene TRBJ2-7; TRBD1 is taken as the D call from the table, unchecked against the DNA. TRBV21-1 is a pseudogene locus. The CDR3 is 16 amino acids.

The chain is built from TRBV5-1 and TRBJ2-7; D is uncertain. Germline V gene data show CDR1 as SGHRS and CDR2 as YFSETQ. Trimming took 0 bases from V and 3 from J, leaving 10 bases between them. The CDR3 totals 14 residues. In DNA, the CDR3 is TGCGCCAGCAGCTTGGATGTCAGCTACTACGAGCAGTACTTC. Translation: CASSLDVSYYEQYF. The full variable domain, with the rest looked up from reference TRBV5-1 and TRBJ2-7, is KAGVTQTPRYLIKTRGQQVTLSCSPISGHRSVSWYQQTPGQGLQFLFEYFSETQRNKGNFPGRFSGRQFSNSRSEMNVSTLELGDSALYLCASSLDVSYYEQYFGPGTRLTVT.

In its sample, this clone was seen a few times. This chain joins TRBV2 and TRBJ1-1; D might be TRBD1 (5 bases). The germline V and J ends were trimmed by 10 bases and 0 bases, with 18 bases remaining between them. CDR1 and CDR2 (germline): SNHLY, FYNNEI. This CDR3 has 15 amino acids. This CDR3 is CATTPGDYMNTEAFF. CDR3 coding DNA: TGTGCCACCACCCCCGGGGACTACATGAACACTGAAGCTTTCTTT.

The chain is built from TRBV5-1 and TRBJ1-1; 10 bases line up with TRBD1. The V gene end was trimmed by 3 bases and the J gene end by 4 bases; junction bases not matched to a gene: 15. This CDR3 spans 18 amino acids. The germline gives CDR1 SGHRS, CDR2 YFSETQ. For the CDR3, the DNA is TGCGCCAGCAGCTGGTGGACAGGGGGTAGAGAGGAGAGCACTGAAGCTTTCTTT. This translates into CASSWWTGGREESTEAFF.

J is TRBJ2-2 and V is TRBV9; no clear D. With 0 bases removed from V and 1 base from J, the gap between germline ends came to 7 bases. The germline CDR1 and CDR2 sequences are SGDLS and YYNGEE. This CDR3 comprises 15 residues. In nucleotides, the CDR3 is TGTGCCAGCAGCGTAGAGGGCGTGAACACCGGGGAGCTGTTTTTT. Translated: CASSVEGVNTGELFF.

The V and J genes are TRBV29-1 and TRBJ2-1; 10 nucleotides line up with TRBD1. Germline V gene sequence: CDR1 SQVTM, CDR2 ANQGSEA. The ends lost 3 bases at V and 12 bases at J; junction bases unmatched: 5. The CDR3 length is 12 residues. The CDR3 loop is CSVDLDRGVQFF. The CDR3 coding sequence is TGCAGCGTTGACCTGGACAGGGGGGTGCAGTTCTTC.

The rearrangement links TRBV7-9 to TRBJ1-3, with TRBD1 matching over 7 bases. From germline, CDR1 is SEHNR and CDR2 FQNEAQ (reference sequence). This CDR3 is built from 16 residues. Trimming took 8 bases from V and 0 from J; bases not matched to a gene: 10. The CDR3 region is CASSPTGLPSGNTIYF. The CDR3, as DNA: TGTGCCAGCTCACCGACAGGGCTCCCCTCTGGAAACACCATATATTTT.

The rearrangement uses TRBV7-2 and TRBJ2-3; 7 positions match TRBD1. Germline CDR1 is SGHTA and CDR2 is FQGNSA. The V segment lost 7 bases and the J segment 0 bases; nucleotides outside the gene matches: 4. The CDR3 covers 14 residues. CDR3 loop: CASIQQGSTDTQYF. The CDR3 DNA reads as TGTGCCAGCATCCAACAGGGGAGCACAGATACGCAGTATTTT. The variable domain in full, completed from reference TRBV7-2 and TRBJ2-3, reads GAGVSQSPSNKVTEKGKDVELRCDPISGHTALYWYRQSLGQGLEFLIYFQGNSAPDKSGLPSDRFSAERTGGSVSTLTIQRTQQEDSAVYLCASIQQGSTDTQYFGPGTRLTVL.

The V and J genes are TRBV6-5 and TRBJ1-1, with D possibly matching TRBD1 (6 bases). The germline gives CDR1 MNHEY, CDR2 SVGAGI. CDR3 size: 13 residues. With 6 bases removed from V and 8 bases from J, the gap between germline ends came to 16 bases. The CDR3 DNA is TGTGCCAGCAGACCACCGGGACAAGCAGAAGCTTTCTTT. Its protein is CASRPPGQAEAFF.

This chain links TRBV11-1 with TRBJ1-2; 7 nucleotides agree with TRBD1. The CDR3 loop spans 13 amino acids. Per the germline V gene, CDR1 is SGHAT and CDR2 is FQDESV (reference sequence). V was pared by 5 bases and J by 2 bases, with 2 bases of the junction left unmatched. CDR3 nucleotide sequence: TGTGCCAGCAGCCCGACAGGGAACTATGGCTACACCTTC. Amino acid sequence: CASSPTGNYGYTF.

The chain carries TRBV6-6 and TRBJ1-5; no firm D call. CDR1 MNHNY and CDR2 SVGAGI come from the germline V gene (reference sequence). V shed 6 bases and J shed 5 bases, with 14 bases lying between them. This CDR3 spans 14 amino acids. The CDR3 here is CASSLRTMDQPQHF. The CDR3 bases are TGTGCCAGCAGCCTCCGAACTATGGATCAGCCCCAGCATTTT.

The sample holds a few counts of this clone. The chain is built from TRBV29-1 and TRBJ2-3, with TRBD1 identical over 7 bases. This CDR3 has 13 residues. In germline, CDR1 is SQVTM, CDR2 ANQGSEA. Losses at the gene ends were 7 bases for V and 2 bases for J; bases not matched to a gene: 6. Here the CDR3 reads CSAGQPDTDTQYF. The DNA of the CDR3 is TGCAGCGCGGGACAGCCAGACACAGATACGCAGTATTTT.

This clone has a single count. The gene calls are TRBV28 and TRBJ1-1, with D possibly being TRBD1 (6 bases). This CDR3 contains 14 residues. V shed 6 bases and J shed 2 bases, with 13 bases lying between them. The germline V gene encodes CDR1 MDHEN and CDR2 SYDVKM. CDR3 amino acids: CASSLGGVNTEAFF. CDR3 DNA sequence: TGTGCCAGCAGCCTAGGGGGTGTCAACACTGAAGCTTTCTTT.